This T cell receptor beta chain was captured by sequencing in a study of human T cells and chemical hapten exposure (dated by TCRdb to about 2021). General notes on the study: For sensitization, 2% DPC in acetone was applied to a roughly 2 cm by roughly 2 cm area of upper inner arm skin. Throughout the study period of roughly 24 weeks, patients also received therapeutic DPC doses to the scalp every week. Patch testing was done on the upper back using Finn chambers containing 0.01% DPC, and results were scored after 6 days according to International Contact Dermatitis Research Group standards. The mostly female patient cohort included alopecia areata with under or over 50% scalp involvement, alopecia totalis and alopecia universalis. The libraries were sequenced as a pool, and the TCR yield per sample differed mostly because of small variations in library volumes within the pool. The study tracked peripheral blood TCR repertoire changes in vivo during primary and secondary sensitization to the hapten diphenylcyclopropenone (DPC) in alopecia patients. Blood samples were taken from patients before sensitization (week 0) and then at 2, 6 and about 24 weeks after DPC sensitization. About 30 alopecia patients provided blood for TCR sequencing at one to four time points (pre-sensitization, 2, 6 and 24 weeks). The paper's findings and limits, for the study overall: All patients had alopecia, a presumed autoimmune disease, so their immune response might differ from that of healthy individuals. The number of TCRs above 1 in 1000 frequency did not change with DPC sensitization; there was no evidence of global repertoire structure alterations. After repeated subsampling, the strength of the expansion versus patch-test correlation and the threshold at which it became significant changed. The number of PT1 expanded TCRs positively correlated with patch test score, significant at thresholds 8, 16 and 32 but not 4. Expanded TCRs formed significantly more large CDR3 similarity clusters than pre-sensitization or healthy control sets, consistent with antigen-driven responses.

The library was built by means of RACE. TCRdb records NextSeq 500 as the sequencer. During library preparation, unique molecular identifiers were attached to individual cDNA molecules so that TCRs could be counted in a quantitative, reproducible way. Each blood RNA sample was used to sequence both TCR alpha and TCR beta chains. Concerning the study's data processing: The median number of TCRs per sample was 95,638, ranging from about 23,224 to 690,600. V, J and CDR3 annotation of the TCR reads was performed with the Decombinator software suite. For PS versus PT1 abundance plots, all samples were subsampled to the same number of TCRs (28,000). TCRs were defined as expanded if absent before sensitization and observed at least eight times at the 2-week time point. TCRdb trimmed public reads at Q25 via fastp, called clones via MiXCR and kept in-frame beta chains. Each CDR3 protein gets just one entry, which takes the most common genes and DNA from the rows behind it. TCRdb's processing, not the study's, gives the V and J calls here. This sample holds 50,000 to 65,000 distinct CDR3 sequences; 9.9% were observed only once. 15% to 20% of the sample goes to the ten largest clones.

A distance of 12 bases separates the germline ends of V and J, which lose 3 bases and 4 bases respectively. Per the germline V gene, MGHRA is the CDR1 and YSYEKL is the CDR2. Spanning cysteine to phenylalanine, the CDR3 consists of 15 amino acids. The entry retains the CDR3 DNA only, 45 bases that are in frame from base 1. This clonotype was detected ten times or more. Its antigen has not been determined. No much larger clone exists at a distance of one base, and base qualities are not known. The time point label on this specimen signifies: patch test 3, about 24 weeks after DPC sensitization. The treatment or condition label for this specimen denotes: therapeutic diphenylcyclopropenone sensitization with weekly scalp DPC. At every patch-test visit, the blood draw took place before the patch test was put on. To be eligible, patients had to be aged 18 to 70, diagnosed with alopecia and judged suitable for DPC therapy, while pregnant patients were excluded. Unfractionated whole blood was collected in Tempus Blood RNA tubes, and total RNA was extracted from that blood.

The starting material was whole blood, obtained in connection with sensitization to the hapten diphenylcyclopropenone (DPC). The V gene is TRBV4-1 and the J gene is TRBJ2-2; 6 matching bases give a weak D call of TRBD2. The TCR sequence derives from a woman between 40 and 55 years old with alopecia areata. Some clones in this sample may be carry-over from other donors' samples. CDR3 reads: CASSQAGTSTGELFF. Here is the DNA: TGCGCCAGCAGCCAGGCCGGGACTTCCACCGGGGAGCTGTTTTTT.